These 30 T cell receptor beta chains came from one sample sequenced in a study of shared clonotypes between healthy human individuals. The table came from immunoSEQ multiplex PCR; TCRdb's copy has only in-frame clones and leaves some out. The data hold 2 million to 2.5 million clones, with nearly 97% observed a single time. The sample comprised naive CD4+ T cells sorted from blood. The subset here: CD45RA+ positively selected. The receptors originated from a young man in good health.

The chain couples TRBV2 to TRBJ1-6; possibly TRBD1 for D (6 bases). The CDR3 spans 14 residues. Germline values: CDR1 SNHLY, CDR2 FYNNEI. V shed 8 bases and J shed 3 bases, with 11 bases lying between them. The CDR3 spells CASSGQNYNSPLHF. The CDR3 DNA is TGTGCCAGCTCTGGACAGAACTATAATTCACCCCTCCACTTT.

The CDR3 DNA reads TGTGCCAGCAGTCCCACCGGGTCGAGCAATCAGCCCCAGCATTTT. Amino acids: CASSPTGSSNQPQHF. V is TRBV27 and J is TRBJ1-5; D is unresolved. Trimming removed 5 bases from V and 1 base from J, with 12 bases in between. CDR1 and CDR2 (germline): MNHEY, SMNVEV (reference sequence). The length of the CDR3 is 15 residues.

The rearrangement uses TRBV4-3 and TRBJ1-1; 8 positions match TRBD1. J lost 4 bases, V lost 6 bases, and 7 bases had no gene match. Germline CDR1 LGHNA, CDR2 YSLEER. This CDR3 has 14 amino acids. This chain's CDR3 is CASRDYRGATEAFF. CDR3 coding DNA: TGCGCCAGCAGGGATTACAGGGGGGCCACTGAAGCTTTCTTT.

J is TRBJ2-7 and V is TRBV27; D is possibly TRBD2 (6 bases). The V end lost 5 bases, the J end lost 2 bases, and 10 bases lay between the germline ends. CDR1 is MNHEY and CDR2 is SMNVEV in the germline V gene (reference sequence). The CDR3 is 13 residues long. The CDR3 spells CASSRDSTYEQYF. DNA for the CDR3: TGTGCCAGCAGTCGGGACTCAACCTACGAGCAGTACTTC.

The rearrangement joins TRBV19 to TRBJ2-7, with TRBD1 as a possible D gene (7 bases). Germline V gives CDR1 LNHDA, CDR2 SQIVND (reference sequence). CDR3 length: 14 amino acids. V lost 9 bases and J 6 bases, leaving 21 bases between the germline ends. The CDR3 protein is CARGGSLPGSEQYF. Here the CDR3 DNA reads TGTGCCAGAGGGGGCTCTCTTCCCGGGAGCGAGCAGTACTTC.

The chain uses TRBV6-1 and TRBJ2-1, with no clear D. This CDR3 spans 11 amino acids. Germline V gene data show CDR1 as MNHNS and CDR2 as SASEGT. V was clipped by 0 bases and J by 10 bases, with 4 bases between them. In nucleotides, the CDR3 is TGTGCCAGCAGTGAAGCCCGGGAGCAGTTCTTC. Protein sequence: CASSEAREQFF.

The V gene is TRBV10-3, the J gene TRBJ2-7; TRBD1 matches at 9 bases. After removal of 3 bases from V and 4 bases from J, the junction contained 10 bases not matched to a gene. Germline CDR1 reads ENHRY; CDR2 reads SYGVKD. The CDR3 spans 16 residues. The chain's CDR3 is CAISDSRTGAVYEQYF. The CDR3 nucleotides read TGTGCCATCAGTGACTCTCGGACAGGGGCGGTGTACGAGCAGTACTTC.

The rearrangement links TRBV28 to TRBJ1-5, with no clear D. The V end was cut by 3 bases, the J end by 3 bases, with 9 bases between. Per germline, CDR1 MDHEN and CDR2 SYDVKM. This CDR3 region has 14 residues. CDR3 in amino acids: CASSFPHYNQPQHF. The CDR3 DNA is TGTGCCAGCAGTTTTCCACATTACAATCAGCCCCAGCATTTT.

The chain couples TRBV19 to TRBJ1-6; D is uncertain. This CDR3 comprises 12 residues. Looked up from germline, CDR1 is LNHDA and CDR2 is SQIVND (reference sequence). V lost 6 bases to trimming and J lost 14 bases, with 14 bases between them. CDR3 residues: CASRMLDTALHF. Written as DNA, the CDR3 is TGTGCCAGTAGGATGCTAGACACGGCCCTCCACTTT.

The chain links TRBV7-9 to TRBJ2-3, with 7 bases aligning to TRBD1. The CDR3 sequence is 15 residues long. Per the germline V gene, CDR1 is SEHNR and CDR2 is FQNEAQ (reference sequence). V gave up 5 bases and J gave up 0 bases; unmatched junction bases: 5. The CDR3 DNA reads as TGTGCCAGCAGCCTGACAGGGTCTAGCACAGATACGCAGTATTTT. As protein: CASSLTGSSTDTQYF.

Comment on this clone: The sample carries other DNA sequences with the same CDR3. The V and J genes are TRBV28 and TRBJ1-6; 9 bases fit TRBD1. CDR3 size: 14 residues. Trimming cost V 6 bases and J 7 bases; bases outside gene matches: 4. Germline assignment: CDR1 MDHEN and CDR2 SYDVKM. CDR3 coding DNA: TGTGCCAGCAGGGGGACAGGGTCAAATTCACCCCTCCACTTT. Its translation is CASRGTGSNSPLHF.

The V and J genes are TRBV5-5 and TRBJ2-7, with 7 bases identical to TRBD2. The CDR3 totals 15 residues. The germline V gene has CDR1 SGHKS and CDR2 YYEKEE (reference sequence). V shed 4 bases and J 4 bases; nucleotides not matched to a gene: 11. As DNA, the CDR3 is TGTGCCAGCAGCCCTAGCGGCCGTGCGAGTTACGAGCAGTACTTC. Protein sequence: CASSPSGRASYEQYF.

Written as DNA, the CDR3 is TGCAGCGTCAGAGGGGGTGGTGAAGCTTTCTTT. It specifies CSVRGGGEAFF. This chain connects TRBV29-1 to TRBJ1-1, with D possibly TRBD1 on 6 matching bases. This CDR3 contains 11 residues. CDR1 is SQVTM, CDR2 ANQGSEA, per germline. V lost 6 bases to trimming and J lost 7 bases, with 12 bases between them. The full variable domain, its missing parts supplied by reference TRBV29-1 and TRBJ1-1, is SAVISQKPSRDICQRGTSLTIQCQVDSQVTMMFWYRQQPGQSLTLIATANQGSEATYESGFVIDKFPISRPNLTFSTLTVSNMSPEDSSIYLCSVRGGGEAFFGQGTRLTVV.

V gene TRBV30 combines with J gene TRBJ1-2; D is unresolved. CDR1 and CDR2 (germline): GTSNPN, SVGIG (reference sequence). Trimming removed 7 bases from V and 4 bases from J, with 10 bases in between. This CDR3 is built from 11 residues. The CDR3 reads CAFRRGYGYTF. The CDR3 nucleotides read TGTGCCTTCCGTCGGGGCTATGGCTACACCTTC.

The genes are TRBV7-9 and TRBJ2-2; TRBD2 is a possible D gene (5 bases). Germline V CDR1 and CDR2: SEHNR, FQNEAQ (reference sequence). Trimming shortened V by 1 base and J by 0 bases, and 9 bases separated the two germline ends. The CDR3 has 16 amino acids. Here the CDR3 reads CASSLVLGTNTGELFF. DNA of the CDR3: TGTGCCAGCAGCTTAGTACTAGGGACGAACACCGGGGAGCTGTTTTTT.

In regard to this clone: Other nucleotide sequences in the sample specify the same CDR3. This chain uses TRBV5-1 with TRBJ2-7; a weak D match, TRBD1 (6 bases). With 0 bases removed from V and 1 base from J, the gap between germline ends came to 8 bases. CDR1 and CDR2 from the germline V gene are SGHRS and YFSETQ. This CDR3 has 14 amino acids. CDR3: CASSLDRDSYEQYF. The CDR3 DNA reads TGCGCCAGCAGCTTGGACAGGGATTCCTACGAGCAGTACTTC.

The CDR3, as DNA: TGTGCCAGCAGAAACAATATCCCGGGTTCAGGCTACACCTTC. Translation: CASRNNIPGSGYTF. V and J are TRBV4-2 and TRBJ1-2; D not resolved. Deletions cut 6 bases from V and 8 bases from J, with 19 bases between. The CDR3 totals 14 residues. The germline CDR1 and CDR2 sequences are LGHNA and YNFKEQ.

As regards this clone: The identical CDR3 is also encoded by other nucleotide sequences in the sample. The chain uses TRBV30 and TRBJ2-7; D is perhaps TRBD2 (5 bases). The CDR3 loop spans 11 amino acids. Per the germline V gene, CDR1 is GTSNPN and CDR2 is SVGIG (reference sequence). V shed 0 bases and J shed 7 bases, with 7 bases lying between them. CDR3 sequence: CAWSVRGEQYF. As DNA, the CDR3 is TGTGCCTGGAGTGTACGAGGGGAGCAGTACTTC.

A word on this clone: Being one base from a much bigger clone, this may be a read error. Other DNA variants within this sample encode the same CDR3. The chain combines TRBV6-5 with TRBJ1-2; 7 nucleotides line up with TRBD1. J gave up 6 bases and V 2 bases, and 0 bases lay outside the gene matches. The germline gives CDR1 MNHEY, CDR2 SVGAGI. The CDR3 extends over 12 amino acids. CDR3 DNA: TGTGCCAGCAGTTACCAGGGGGATGGCTACACCTTC. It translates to CASSYQGDGYTF.

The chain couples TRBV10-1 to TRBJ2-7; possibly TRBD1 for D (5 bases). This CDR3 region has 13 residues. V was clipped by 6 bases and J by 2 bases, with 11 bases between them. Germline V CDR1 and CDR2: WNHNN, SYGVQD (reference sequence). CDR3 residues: CASRNRSAYEQYF. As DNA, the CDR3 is TGCGCCAGCAGGAACAGGTCCGCCTACGAGCAGTACTTC.

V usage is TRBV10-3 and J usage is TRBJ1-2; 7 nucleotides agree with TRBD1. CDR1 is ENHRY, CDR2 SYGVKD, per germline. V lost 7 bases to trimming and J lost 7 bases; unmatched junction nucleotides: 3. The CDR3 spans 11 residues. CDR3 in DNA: TGTGCCATCACCGACAGGGCTGGCTACACCTTC. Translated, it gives CAITDRAGYTF.

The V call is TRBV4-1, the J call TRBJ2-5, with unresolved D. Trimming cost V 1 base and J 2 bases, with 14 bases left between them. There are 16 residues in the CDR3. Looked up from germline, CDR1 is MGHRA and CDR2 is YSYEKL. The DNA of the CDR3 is TGCGCCAGCAGCCAAGCCGGCCCCGGGCGGCAAGAGACCCAGTACTTC. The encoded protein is CASSQAGPGRQETQYF.

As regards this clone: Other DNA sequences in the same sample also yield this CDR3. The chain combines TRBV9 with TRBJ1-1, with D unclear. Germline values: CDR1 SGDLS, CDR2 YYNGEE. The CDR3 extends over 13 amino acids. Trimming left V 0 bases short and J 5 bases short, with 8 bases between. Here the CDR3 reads CASSVDSRTEAFF. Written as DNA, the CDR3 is TGTGCCAGCAGCGTAGATTCCAGGACTGAAGCTTTCTTT.

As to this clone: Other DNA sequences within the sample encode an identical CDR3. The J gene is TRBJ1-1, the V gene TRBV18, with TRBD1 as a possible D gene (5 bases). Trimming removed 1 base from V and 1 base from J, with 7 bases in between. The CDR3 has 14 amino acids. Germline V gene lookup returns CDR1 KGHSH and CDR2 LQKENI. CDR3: CASSPRQGNTEAFF. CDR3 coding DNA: TGTGCCAGCTCACCACGGCAGGGGAACACTGAAGCTTTCTTT.

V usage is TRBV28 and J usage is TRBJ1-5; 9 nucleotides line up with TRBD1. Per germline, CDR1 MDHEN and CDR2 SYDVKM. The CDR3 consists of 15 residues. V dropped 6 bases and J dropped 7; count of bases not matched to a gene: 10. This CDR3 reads CASSQQGALWQPQHF. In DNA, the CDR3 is TGTGCCAGCAGCCAACAGGGGGCCCTTTGGCAGCCCCAGCATTTT. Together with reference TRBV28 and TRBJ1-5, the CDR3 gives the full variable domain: DVKVTQSSRYLVKRTGEKVFLECVQDMDHENMFWYRQDPGLGLRLIYFSYDVKMKEKGDIPEGYSVSREKKERFSLILESASTNQTSMYLCASSQQGALWQPQHFGDGTRLSIL.

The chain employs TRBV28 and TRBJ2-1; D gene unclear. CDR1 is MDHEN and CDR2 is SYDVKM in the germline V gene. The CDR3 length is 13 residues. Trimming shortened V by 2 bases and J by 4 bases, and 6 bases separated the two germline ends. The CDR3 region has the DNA TGTGCCAGCAGTTTACAGACTTACAATGAGCAGTTCTTC. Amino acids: CASSLQTYNEQFF.

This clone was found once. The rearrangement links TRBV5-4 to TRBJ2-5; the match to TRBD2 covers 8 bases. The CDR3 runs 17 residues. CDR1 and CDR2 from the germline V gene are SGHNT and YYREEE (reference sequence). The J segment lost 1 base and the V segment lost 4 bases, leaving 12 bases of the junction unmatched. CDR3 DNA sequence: TGTGCCAGCAGCCAAGGGGCGGGGGGCACTCTCCAAGAGACCCAGTACTTC. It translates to CASSQGAGGTLQETQYF.

The CDR3: CASSVLGGEQFF. The CDR3 DNA reads as TGTGCCAGCAGCGTACTAGGCGGTGAGCAGTTCTTC. The rearrangement joins TRBV7-3 to TRBJ2-1, with D tentatively TRBD2 (5 bases). Per the germline V gene, CDR1 is SGHTA and CDR2 is FQGTGA. Trimming removed 5 bases from V and 9 bases from J, with 11 bases in between. This CDR3 has 12 residues.

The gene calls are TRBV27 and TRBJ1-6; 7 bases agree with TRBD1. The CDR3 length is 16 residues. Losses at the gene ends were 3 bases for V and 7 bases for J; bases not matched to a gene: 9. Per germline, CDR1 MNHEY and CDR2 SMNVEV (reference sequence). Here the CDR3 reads CASSFFRTGSNSPLHF. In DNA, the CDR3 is TGTGCCAGCAGTTTTTTCAGGACAGGATCGAATTCACCCCTCCACTTT.

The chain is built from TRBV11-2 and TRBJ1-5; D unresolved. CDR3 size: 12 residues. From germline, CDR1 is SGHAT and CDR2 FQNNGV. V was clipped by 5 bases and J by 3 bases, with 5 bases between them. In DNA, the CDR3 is TGTGCCAGCAGCAGGTACAATCAGCCCCAGCATTTT. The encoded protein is CASSRYNQPQHF.